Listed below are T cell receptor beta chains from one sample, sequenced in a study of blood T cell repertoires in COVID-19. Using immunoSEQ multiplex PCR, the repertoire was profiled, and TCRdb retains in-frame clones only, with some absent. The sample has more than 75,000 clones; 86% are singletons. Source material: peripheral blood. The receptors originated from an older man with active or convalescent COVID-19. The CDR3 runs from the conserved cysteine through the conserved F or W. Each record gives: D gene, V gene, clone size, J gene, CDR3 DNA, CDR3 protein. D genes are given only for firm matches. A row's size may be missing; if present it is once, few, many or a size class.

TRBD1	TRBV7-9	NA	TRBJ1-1	TGTGCCAGCAGCCATGGGACAGGGATGAACACTGAAGCTTTCTTT	CASSHGTGMNTEAFF
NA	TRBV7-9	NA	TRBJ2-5	TGTGCCAGCACCCTCCCTTCGAGCGGGACCCAGTACTTC	CASTLPSSGTQYF
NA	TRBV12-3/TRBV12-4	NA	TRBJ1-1	TGTGCCAGCAGTTTCTATCCGAACACTGAAGCTTTCTTT	CASSFYPNTEAFF
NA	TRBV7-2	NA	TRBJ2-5	TGTGCCAGCAGCTTACCGTACCAAGAGACCCAGTACTTC	CASSLPYQETQYF
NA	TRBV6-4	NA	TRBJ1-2	TGTGCCAGCAGTCCAGGTGGGGCCTCTAACTATGGCTACACCTTC	CASSPGGASNYGYTF
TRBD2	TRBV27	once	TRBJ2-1	TGTGCCAGCAGTTTTGCCGGGACTAGCGGGCTTGAGCAGTTCTTC	CASSFAGTSGLEQFF
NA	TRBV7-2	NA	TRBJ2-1	TGTGCCAGCAGCTTAGACGGGAGCTCCTACAATGAGCAGTTCTTC	CASSLDGSSYNEQFF
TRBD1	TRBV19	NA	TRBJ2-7	TGTGCCAGTAGTATAGCCCCCTCAGGGGGCAAGTACGAGCAGTACTTC	CASSIAPSGGKYEQYF
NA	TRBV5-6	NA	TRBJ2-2	TGTGCCAGCAGCATCCGAACAGGGAACTCCGGGGAGCTGTTTTTT	CASSIRTGNSGELFF
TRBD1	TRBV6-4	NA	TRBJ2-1	TGTGCCAGCAGCATGGGACAGGGAAGCTACAATGAGCAGTTCTTC	CASSMGQGSYNEQFF
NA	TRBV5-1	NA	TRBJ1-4	TGCGCCAGCAGACCACAGGGCACTAATGAAAAACTGTTTTTT	CASRPQGTNEKLFF
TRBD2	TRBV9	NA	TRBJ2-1	TGTGCCAGCAGCGTAGTCGTCGGGACTAGCGGGAGGGATGAGCAGTTCTTC	CASSVVVGTSGRDEQFF
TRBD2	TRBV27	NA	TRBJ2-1	TGTGCCAGCAGACAACTAGCGGGAGTCAATGAGCAGTTCTTC	CASRQLAGVNEQFF
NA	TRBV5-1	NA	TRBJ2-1	TGCGCCAGCAGCTTGGGCGGGAGAAGGGGGGATGAGCAGTTCTTC	CASSLGGRRGDEQFF
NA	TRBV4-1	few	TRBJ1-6	TGCGCCAGCAGCCAAGATGTAAGGCAGGCAACCGTTAATTCACCCCTCCACTTT	CASSQDVRQATVNSPLHF
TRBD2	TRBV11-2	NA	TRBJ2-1	TGTGCCAGCAGCCCCGTCTGGGGGGGAGGAGAGCAGTTCTTC	CASSPVWGGGEQFF
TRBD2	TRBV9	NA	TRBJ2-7	TGTGCCAGCAGCCCCTGGGAGGGATACGAGCAGTACTTC	CASSPWEGYEQYF
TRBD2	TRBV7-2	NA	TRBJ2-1	TGTGCCAGCAGCTTAGCACATAGCGGGAGGGTGACCTTCACAATCAATGAGCAGTTCTTC	CASSLAHSGRVTFTINEQFF
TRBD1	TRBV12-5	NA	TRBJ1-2	TGTGCTACAGCTCCGGGACAGATAAACTATGGCTACACCTTC	CATAPGQINYGYTF
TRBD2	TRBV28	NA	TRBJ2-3	TGTGCCAGCAGTAAGGCTAGCGGAGGCGGGACAGATACGCAGTATTTT	CASSKASGGGTDTQYF
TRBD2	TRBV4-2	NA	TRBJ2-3	TGTGCCAGCAGCCAGGAACCGGGACTAGGCACAGATACGCAGTATTTT	CASSQEPGLGTDTQYF
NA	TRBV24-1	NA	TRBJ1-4	TGTGCCACCAGTGATTTGCACCGGTTTACGTTGCCGACTAATGAAAAACTGTTTTTT	CATSDLHRFTLPTNEKLFF
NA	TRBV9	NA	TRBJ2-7	TGTGCCAGCAGCCGGGACTTCGCTAACGAGCAGTACTTC	CASSRDFANEQYF
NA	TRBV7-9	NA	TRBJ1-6	TGTGCCAGCAGCTTCCAGGACAGCTATAATTCACCCCTCCACTTT	CASSFQDSYNSPLHF
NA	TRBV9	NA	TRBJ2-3	TGTGCCAGCAGCCTTGTTGAGGGCACAGATACGCAGTATTTT	CASSLVEGTDTQYF
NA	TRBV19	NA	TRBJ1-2	TGTGCCAGTAGTATAGACCCCGTTACGGTTGGCTACACCTTC	CASSIDPVTVGYTF
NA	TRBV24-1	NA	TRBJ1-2	TGTGCCACCAGTGATTTGGGCAGAAACTATGGCTACACCTTC	CATSDLGRNYGYTF
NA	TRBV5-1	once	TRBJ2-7	TGCGCCAGCAGCCGCGAAATAGCGGCAAACTCCTACGAGCAGTACTTC	CASSREIAANSYEQYF
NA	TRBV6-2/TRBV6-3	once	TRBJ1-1	TGTGCCAGCAGTCTAACAGGGAACACTGAAGCTTTCTTT	CASSLTGNTEAFF
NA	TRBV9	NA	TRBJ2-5	TGTGCCAGCAGCCCCGGATCGGACCCGGGGGAGACCCAGTACTTC	CASSPGSDPGETQYF
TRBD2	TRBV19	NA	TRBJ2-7	TGTGCCAGTAGTATAGCGGCGGGAGAGTCGGCCTACGAGCAGTACTTC	CASSIAAGESAYEQYF
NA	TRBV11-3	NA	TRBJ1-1	TGTGCCAGCAGCTTATCACAAAACACTGAAGCTTTCTTT	CASSLSQNTEAFF
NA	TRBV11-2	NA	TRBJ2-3	TGTGCCAGCAGCTTAGGAGAGGGAGATACGCAGTATTTT	CASSLGEGDTQYF
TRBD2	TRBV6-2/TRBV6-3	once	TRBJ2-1	TGTGCCAGCAGTTACTCCCCAATAGGGGAGGGCTCCTACAATGAGCAGTTCTTC	CASSYSPIGEGSYNEQFF
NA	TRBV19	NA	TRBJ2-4	TGTGCCAGTAGTATAGAAGTTCCGAGACAGACATCCAAAAACATTCAGTACTTC	CASSIEVPRQTSKNIQYF
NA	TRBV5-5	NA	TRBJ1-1	TGTGCCAGCAGCTTGGCCTATGACACTGAAGCTTTCTTT	CASSLAYDTEAFF
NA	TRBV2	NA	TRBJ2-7	TGTGCCAGCAGTGAACAGGTGGCCTACGGCGAGCAGTACTTC	CASSEQVAYGEQYF
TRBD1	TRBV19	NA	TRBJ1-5	TGTGCCACCGGGAACAGGGGAAGCAATCAGCCCCAGCATTTT	CATGNRGSNQPQHF
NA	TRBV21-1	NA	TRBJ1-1	TGTGCCAGCAGGGGACAGGGGACTGAAGCTTTCTTT	CASRGQGTEAFF
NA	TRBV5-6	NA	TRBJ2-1	TGTGCCAGCAGCTTAATCATCGCGAAGGGGTGGAACAATGAGCAGTTCTTC	CASSLIIAKGWNNEQFF
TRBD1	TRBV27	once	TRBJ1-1	TGTGCCAGCAGTCTAGGACAGGGAACTATGAACACTGAAGCTTTCTTT	CASSLGQGTMNTEAFF
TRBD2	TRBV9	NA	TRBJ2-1	TGTGCCAGCAGCGTAGGGCTAGCGGGAGCCTACAATGAGCAGTTCTTC	CASSVGLAGAYNEQFF
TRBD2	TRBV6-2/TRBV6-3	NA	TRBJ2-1	TGTGCCAGCAGTTACCCCGCGGGGGGCAATGAGCAGTTCTTC	CASSYPAGGNEQFF
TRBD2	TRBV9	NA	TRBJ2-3	TGTGCCAGCAGCGTTCACTGGAGCGGGAGGGGAACAGATACGCAGTATTTT	CASSVHWSGRGTDTQYF
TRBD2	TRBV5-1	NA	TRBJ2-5	TGCGCCAGCAGCTTGCGGGAGGGCGGGACCCAGTACTTC	CASSLREGGTQYF
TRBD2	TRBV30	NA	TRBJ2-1	TGTGCCCACACTAGCGCAAGCTCCTACAATGAGCAGTTCTTC	CAHTSASSYNEQFF